This entry describes one T cell receptor (beta chain). One end of the junction is discordant with germline, which a read error may explain. This sample is drawn from a study of blood T cell repertoires in COVID-19. Germline loops: CDR1 SGHNT, CDR2 YYREEE (reference sequence). This CDR3 region has 17 residues. Assay: immunoSEQ multiplex PCR; the TCRdb copy retains only in-frame clones and omits some. Altogether 370,000 or so clones are present, 70% to 90% being singletons, with the ten largest covering about 1.5%. The age range of participants was about 18 to 100 years, with residence in about 25 US areas. Recovered status applied to Cohort 3 donors who had two consecutive negative PCRs. It also applied to those with clearance or with symptom resolution.

The receptor was isolated from a man aged 30 to 39 who had recovered from COVID-19. V and J are TRBV5-4 and TRBJ1-4; a possible D gene is TRBD1 (5 bases). The specimen sequenced was PBMCs or T cells enriched from blood (not recorded which). The CDR3 nucleotides read TGTGCCAGCAGCTCCGGCGGACACCTGATCCCTAAGGAAAAACTGTTTTTT. Translated: CASSSGGHLIPKEKLFF.